The entry below describes one TCR beta chain. The antigen is unknown. This sample was taken from a study of vaccination effects on CD4 cells after COVID-19. Background on the study: Of the BNT162b2 and mRNA-1273 vaccines, participants received two doses of one or the other. General study findings and limits: Healthy vaccine recipients' vaccine-induced clones were almost all SARS-CoV-2 mono-reactive.

Ahead of sequencing, the ViraFEST assay grew antigen-specific CD4+ T cells using viral peptide pools. The culture ran for approximately 9 days before CD4+ T cells were isolated. Vaccine recipients had no previous SARS-CoV-2 infection; their nucleocapsid antibodies were negative. For each well, 1.5 million to 2.5 million PBMC were cultured with 10 IU/ml IL-2 and around 9.6 ug/ml peptides. The authors exchanged half the medium for IL-2 medium on days 3 and 7. The CDR3 runs 17 residues. V was clipped by 5 bases and J by 4 bases, with 21 bases between them. Germline lookup yields CDR1 SGHNT and CDR2 YENEEA. Produced via immunoSEQ multiplex PCR; TCRdb's table is partial and in-frame only. The top ten clones hold under 25% of a sample with tens of thousands of clones, approximately 70% of them seen once.

This chain links TRBV11-3 with TRBJ1-3; no clear D. The material sequenced was CD4+ T cells from PBMCs cultured with SARS-CoV-2 spike peptides, taken before COVID-19 vaccination. This sequence originates from a human donor who received a COVID-19 vaccine. The CDR3 region is CASSPEVKGYRGNTIYF. Here the CDR3 DNA reads TGTGCCAGCAGCCCCGAGGTCAAGGGCTATAGGGGAAACACCATATATTTT.